This T cell receptor beta chain was obtained from a study of OX40 agonist ivuxolimab in advanced cancers. Broadly, across the study: Ivuxolimab was a fully human IgG2 agonistic monoclonal antibody targeting the costimulatory receptor OX40 (CD134). Intravenous ivuxolimab was administered to patients every 2 weeks at six dose levels: 0.01, 0.1, 0.3, 1.5, 3 and 10 mg/kg. Among the roughly 54 dose-escalation patients, about 19 had hepatocellular carcinoma, roughly 15 melanoma, 9 renal cell carcinoma and 9 head and neck cancer. A male proportion of nearly 85% and a mean age of about 60 years, ranging from roughly 23 to 79, were recorded for the dose-escalation cohort. Patients were allowed to have had prior anti-PD-1, anti-PD-L1 or anti-CTLA-4 therapy, and about 40% of the dose-escalation patients had been treated with checkpoint inhibitors. Partial responses occurred in three dose-escalation patients: two with cutaneous melanoma and one with hepatocellular carcinoma. The point of sequencing TCRbeta in the periphery was to test whether ivuxolimab changed TCR sequence diversity and drove clonal T-cell expansion. The monotherapy dose-escalation portion (N ≈ 56 patients) of the phase I ivuxolimab trial is reported in the paper.

Patients with a history of autoimmune disease or receiving systemic immunosuppression were excluded from the trial. Peripheral blood for TCR sequencing was collected from all dose cohorts at baseline, on cycle 4 day 1, and on cycle 7 day 1. Samples were obtained from an open-label, multicenter, first-in-human phase I dose-escalation trial of ivuxolimab. Adults with locally advanced or metastatic melanoma, renal cell carcinoma, hepatocellular carcinoma or head and neck squamous cell carcinoma were enrolled in the trial. Before TCR sequencing, CD4+ T cells and CD8+ T cells were sorted from peripheral blood as separate populations. The paper's findings and limits, for the study overall: In the 0.1-3.0 mg/kg groups, partial responders had among the lowest normalized peripheral clonal expansion, particularly in CD8+ T cells. After ivuxolimab, more expanded clones were found on average in CD8+ T cells than in CD4+ T cells. Low levels of normalized T-cell clonal expansion were also shown by some nonresponding patients. At doses of 0.1 to 3.0 mg/kg, clonal expansion of both CD4+ and CD8+ T cells in blood was seen between baseline and week 6. The antigen specificity of the clonally expanded peripheral T cells was not determined.

For sequencing of the TCRbeta CDR3 region, genomic DNA was extracted from the sorted cells. The immunoSEQ Assay was used for sequencing of TCRbeta CDR3 regions. In TCRdb, the immuneACCESS table is reduced to in-frame sequences with V and J assigned. These tables do not hold every clone; where another copy was compared, an unresolved V gene accounts for under half, and the others remain unexplained. Present in this sample are some 77,000 clones, almost 90% of which were seen just once. The top ten clones comprise roughly 3% of the sample. Concerning this clone itself: No cognate antigen has been identified for it. No base qualities exist here, and no much larger clone lies one base off it.

For CDR1 and CDR2, the germline V gene lists MGHRA and YSYEKL. From the cysteine through the phenylalanine, the CDR3 covers 15 amino acids. Solely the CDR3 DNA is kept, with 45 bases framed from the first base. V ends up 1 base short and J 4 bases short, with an unmatched junction base count of 1. This TCR was sampled from an adult with an advanced solid tumor such as melanoma, head and neck, liver or kidney cancer. Sample: CD4+ or CD8+ T cells sorted from blood, taken in a trial of the OX40 agonist ivuxolimab. The sequence links TRBV4-1 to TRBJ2-1, and 10 bases in between align with TRBD1. The CDR3 region: CASSQGDRGYNEQFF. The nucleotides read TGCGCCAGCAGCCAAGGGGACAGGGGATACAATGAGCAGTTCTTC.